This T cell receptor (beta chain) originates from a study of monozygotic twins with cystic fibrosis. The study, taken as a whole, reports: Monozygotic CF twins shared more identical nucleotide clonotypes than unrelated patients. V usage most resembled the co-twin in 13 of 16 pairs.

The CDR3 length is 17 residues. V dropped 0 bases and J dropped 0; count of bases not matched to a gene: 6. Per the germline V gene, CDR1 is SGHRS and CDR2 is YFSETQ. Here immunoSEQ multiplex PCR was the method, and the copy in TCRdb shows in-frame clones only, minus some. The sample lists fewer than 15,000 clones, 95% to 99% seen once, with approximately 0.41% in the top ten. About this clone itself: The target antigen is unknown.

This TCR was recovered from a girl aged 2-10 years with cystic fibrosis. The chain joins TRBV5-1 to TRBJ2-1, with TRBD2 matching over 7 bases. Sequencing used blood. In nucleotides, the CDR3 is TGCGCCAGCAGCTTGGGGCTAGCGGTAAGCTCCTACAATGAGCAGTTCTTC. Translated: CASSLGLAVSSYNEQFF.